The next 22 T cell receptor beta chains were all read from a single sample in a study (dated by TCRdb to between 2020 and 2023). The receptor library was made with the immunoSEQ multiplex PCR assay. TCRdb's version of the immuneACCESS table is confined to in-frame rearrangements and falls short of the full clone set. An unresolved V gene accounts for under half of the shortfall where checked; the remainder is of unknown origin. The table for this sample lists some 70,000 clones; around 93% of them were counted only once. Around 4.5% of the sample is in the top ten clones. Sequencing input: PBMCs. All receptors derive from a man between 40 and 49 years old with rheumatoid arthritis.

The chain couples TRBV3-1 (or the pseudogene TRBV3-2) to TRBJ2-2, with 13 bases fitting TRBD2. V lost 4 bases to trimming and J lost 1 base; unmatched junction nucleotides: 3. The CDR3 consists of 17 residues. Germline loops: CDR1 LGHDT, CDR2 YNNKEL (reference sequence). The CDR3 spells CASSRRTSGGNTGELFF. In DNA form, the CDR3 reads TGTGCCAGCAGCCGCCGGACTAGCGGGGGGAACACCGGGGAGCTGTTTTTT.

The chain recombines TRBV30 with TRBJ2-7; possible D gene TRBD1, 5 bases. Germline V gene sequence: CDR1 GTSNPN, CDR2 SVGIG (reference sequence). This CDR3 is 11 amino acids long. Trimming left V 3 bases short and J 4 bases short, with 7 bases between. In DNA form, the CDR3 reads TGTGCCTGGAGGACAGATTACGAGCAGTACTTC. It codes for CAWRTDYEQYF.

This clone was counted once. The J gene is TRBJ1-1, the V gene TRBV5-6; no definite D call. V lost 2 bases and J lost 1, with 6 bases in between. Germline CDR1 reads SGHDT; CDR2 reads YYEEEE. CDR3 length: 13 amino acids. This CDR3 reads CASSLGENTEAFF. The CDR3 nucleotides read TGTGCCAGCAGCTTAGGTGAGAACACTGAAGCTTTCTTT.

The V call is TRBV9, the J call TRBJ2-2; 7 positions match TRBD1. The CDR3 contains 18 residues. J lost 0 bases, V lost 0 bases, and 8 bases had no gene match. CDR1 and CDR2 from the germline V gene are SGDLS and YYNGEE. This CDR3 is CASSVAQGKWANTGELFF. The CDR3 nucleotides are TGTGCCAGCAGCGTAGCACAGGGGAAGTGGGCGAACACCGGGGAGCTGTTTTTT. Drawing the rest from reference TRBV9 and TRBJ2-2, the complete variable domain is DSGVTQTPKHLITATGQRVTLRCSPRSGDLSVYWYQQSLDQGLQFLIQYYNGEERAKGNILERFSAQQFPDLHSELNLSSLELGDSALYFCASSVAQGKWANTGELFFGEGSRLTVL.

V and J are TRBV19 and TRBJ2-1, with D possibly matching TRBD1 (5 bases). Per the germline V gene, CDR1 is LNHDA and CDR2 is SQIVND (reference sequence). V was cut by 0 bases and J by 15 bases, with 9 bases left in between. There are 11 residues in the CDR3. This chain's CDR3 is CASSIDRVLFF. The CDR3 DNA reads as TGTGCCAGTAGTATAGACAGGGTTCTGTTCTTC.

V usage is TRBV18 and J usage is TRBJ2-7; TRBD1 matches at 9 bases. The CDR3 runs to 14 residues. Germline CDR1 reads KGHSH; CDR2 reads LQKENI. With 5 bases clipped from V and 2 bases from J, the junction kept 4 bases outside the gene matches. The CDR3 sequence is CASSSRQGAYEQYF. CDR3 in DNA: TGTGCCAGCTCATCCCGACAGGGGGCCTACGAGCAGTACTTC.

This sequence joins TRBV28 and TRBJ2-2; 10 bases map to TRBD2. With V trimmed by 3 bases and J by 7 bases, 8 bases remained unmatched. Germline values: CDR1 MDHEN, CDR2 SYDVKM. The CDR3 totals 16 residues. CDR3 sequence: CASSLRSGRAVGELFF. CDR3 bases: TGTGCCAGCAGTTTGAGGAGCGGGAGGGCGGTCGGGGAGCTGTTTTTT. Complete variable domain (other parts from reference TRBV28 and TRBJ2-2): DVKVTQSSRYLVKRTGEKVFLECVQDMDHENMFWYRQDPGLGLRLIYFSYDVKMKEKGDIPEGYSVSREKKERFSLILESASTNQTSMYLCASSLRSGRAVGELFFGEGSRLTVL.

The J gene is TRBJ2-7, the V gene TRBV6-1; TRBD1 matches at 7 bases. J lost 2 bases, V lost 1 base, and 2 bases had no gene match. CDR3 length: 14 residues. Looked up from germline, CDR1 is MNHNS and CDR2 is SASEGT. The CDR3 DNA is TGTGCCAGCAGTGAAGTCCAGGGGGCCTACGAGCAGTACTTC. Its translation is CASSEVQGAYEQYF.

The chain combines TRBV9 with TRBJ2-1; unclear D gene. From germline, CDR1 is SGDLS and CDR2 YYNGEE. This CDR3 has 12 amino acids. Trimming took off 0 bases at V and 7 bases at J, with 5 bases between the two ends. CDR3 residues: CASSVESNEQFF. Written as DNA, the CDR3 is TGTGCCAGCAGCGTAGAAAGTAATGAGCAGTTCTTC.

The J gene is TRBJ2-7, the V gene TRBV11-2; D gene ambiguous. The CDR3 is 13 residues long. Germline CDR1 reads SGHAT; CDR2 reads FQNNGV. The V end was cut by 2 bases, the J end by 7 bases, with 12 bases between. In nucleotides, the CDR3 is TGTGCCAGCAGCTTAACAGAAACGCGAGAGCAGTACTTC. It specifies CASSLTETREQYF.

The rearrangement uses TRBV28 and TRBJ2-5; TRBD1 aligns across 12 bases. The CDR3 is 18 amino acids. CDR1 and CDR2 (germline): MDHEN, SYDVKM. V trimming: 0 bases; J trimming: 6 bases; junction bases outside the gene matches: 11. CDR3 in amino acids: CASSLWGLGTGGEKTQYF. The DNA of the CDR3 is TGTGCCAGCAGTTTATGGGGATTGGGGACAGGGGGCGAAAAGACCCAGTACTTC.

This chain joins TRBV19 and TRBJ1-2, with D possibly being TRBD1 (6 bases). The germline gives CDR1 LNHDA, CDR2 SQIVND (reference sequence). There are 16 residues in the CDR3. The V end was cut by 3 bases, the J end by 4 bases, with 18 bases between. As DNA, the CDR3 is TGTGCCAGTAGTATCTCGTTAGGGACACCGGCCTATGGCTACACCTTC. Its protein product is CASSISLGTPAYGYTF. Drawing the rest from reference TRBV19 and TRBJ1-2, the complete variable domain is DGGITQSPKYLFRKEGQNVTLSCEQNLNHDAMYWYRQDPGQGLRLIYYSQIVNDFQKGDIAEGYSVSREKKESFPLTVTSAQKNPTAFYLCASSISLGTPAYGYTFGSGTRLTVV.

The J gene is TRBJ1-1, the V gene TRBV19, with TRBD1 matching over 11 bases. Germline V lookup: CDR1 LNHDA, CDR2 SQIVND (reference sequence). V lost 7 bases to trimming and J lost 4 bases; unmatched junction nucleotides: 11. CDR3 length: 16 amino acids. The CDR3 DNA reads as TGTGCCAGTATACCTGAGGACAGGGGGCTCGTCACTGAAGCTTTCTTT. It is translated as CASIPEDRGLVTEAFF.

This chain joins TRBV28 and TRBJ2-7, with D tentatively TRBD1 or TRBD2 (5 bases each). CDR3 size: 15 residues. V gave up 3 bases and J gave up 1 base, with 13 bases separating them. CDR1 is MDHEN, CDR2 SYDVKM, per germline. The chain's CDR3 is CASSLRGVGSYEQYF. DNA of the CDR3: TGTGCCAGCAGTTTGAGGGGAGTTGGATCCTACGAGCAGTACTTC.

The chain combines TRBV27 with TRBJ1-5; D might be TRBD1 (5 bases). The CDR3 runs to 14 residues. In germline, CDR1 is MNHEY, CDR2 SMNVEV (reference sequence). V gave up 3 bases and J gave up 6 bases, with 12 bases separating them. In DNA, the CDR3 is TGTGCCAGCAGTTTCCTAGGGGCCGGTCAGCCCCAGCATTTT. Translated: CASSFLGAGQPQHF.

This clone has just one count. This chain joins TRBV5-8 and TRBJ2-1; 14 bases are shared with TRBD2. CDR3 length equals 16 residues. The V gene end was trimmed by 0 bases and the J gene end by 7 bases; junction bases not matched to a gene: 3. Per germline, CDR1 SGHTS and CDR2 YDEGEE. The CDR3 region has the DNA TGTGCCAGCAGCTTGGGGACTAGCGGGAGGTTAAATGAGCAGTTCTTC. It encodes CASSLGTSGRLNEQFF.

This chain joins TRBV7-9 and TRBJ2-7, with TRBD2 identical over 11 bases. This CDR3 contains 13 residues. The germline gives CDR1 SEHNR, CDR2 FQNEAQ (reference sequence). The J segment lost 6 bases and the V segment lost 5 bases, leaving 3 bases of the junction unmatched. CDR3 protein: CASSPLAGGEQYF. CDR3 nucleotide sequence: TGTGCCAGCAGCCCGCTAGCGGGAGGCGAGCAGTACTTC. Using reference TRBV7-9 and TRBJ2-7 for the parts outside the CDR3, the full variable domain is DTGVSQNPRHKITKRGQNVTFRCDPISEHNRLYWYRQTLGQGPEFLTYFQNEAQLEKSRLLSDRFSAERPKGSFSTLEIQRTEQGDSAMYLCASSPLAGGEQYFGPGTRLTVT.

J is TRBJ2-1 and V is TRBV28, with 7 bases identical to TRBD2. The CDR3 length is 16 residues. The V segment lost 5 bases and the J segment 5 bases; nucleotides outside the gene matches: 12. Germline V gene lookup returns CDR1 MDHEN and CDR2 SYDVKM. CDR3 in amino acids: CASSPPSGNRDNEQFF. In DNA, the CDR3 is TGTGCCAGCAGTCCACCTAGCGGAAATAGAGACAATGAGCAGTTCTTC.

This rearrangement joins TRBV28 to TRBJ2-4; 14 nucleotides match TRBD2. The V and J ends lost 6 bases and 7 bases, in that order; junction bases with no gene match: 5. Germline V gene data show CDR1 as MDHEN and CDR2 as SYDVKM. The CDR3 is made up of 15 amino acids. The CDR3 DNA sequence: TGTGCCAGCAGCCTGGGACTAGCGGGAGAGAACATTCAGTACTTC. It is translated as CASSLGLAGENIQYF.

This sequence joins TRBV9 and TRBJ1-1; D gene unclear. With 0 bases removed from V and 4 bases from J, the gap between germline ends came to 13 bases. The CDR3 runs 15 residues. Germline CDR1 is SGDLS and CDR2 is YYNGEE. The CDR3 is CASSVVVVPLTEAFF. The CDR3 DNA reads as TGTGCCAGCAGCGTAGTCGTAGTACCCCTCACTGAAGCTTTCTTT.

This clone was found a few times. This sequence joins TRBV4-3 and TRBJ1-4, with TRBD1 matching over 7 bases. J lost 5 bases, V lost 4 bases, and 4 bases had no gene match. Germline lookup yields CDR1 LGHNA and CDR2 YSLEER. This CDR3 region has 14 residues. CDR3 in DNA: TGCGCCAGCAGCCGCGGGACAGAGAATGAAAAACTGTTTTTT. Encoded protein: CASSRGTENEKLFF.

This chain connects TRBV5-1 to TRBJ2-6, with a possible D match to TRBD2 (6 bases). The CDR3 runs 18 residues. Trimming took off 0 bases at V and 0 bases at J, with 13 bases between the two ends. In germline, CDR1 is SGHRS, CDR2 YFSETQ. In nucleotides, the CDR3 is TGCGCCAGCAGCTTGGACCAGCAAGCGGGCTCTGGGGCCAACGTCCTGACTTTC. It yields the protein CASSLDQQAGSGANVLTF.